These 10 T cell receptor beta chains share one sample of origin, sequenced in a study of T cell responses to AZD1222 COVID-19 vaccine. TCRdb's table, derived via immunoSEQ multiplex PCR, lists solely in-frame clones and lacks some. In the table there are 65,000 to 70,000 clones, around 78% of which are singletons. The specimen was peripheral blood, collected 28 days after the second AZD1222 dose. Every receptor here comes from an adult who received the AZD1222 COVID-19 vaccine.

The chain employs TRBV2 and TRBJ1-4, with TRBD1 identical over 7 bases. Germline values: CDR1 SNHLY, CDR2 FYNNEI. This CDR3 is built from 14 residues. J was trimmed by 5 bases and V by 4 bases; bases with no gene match: 4. The CDR3 DNA reads as TGTGCCAGCAGTGCGGAGACAGGGAATGAAAAACTGTTTTTT. It is translated as CASSAETGNEKLFF.

This chain connects TRBV27 to TRBJ1-2, with D unclear. The germline V and J ends were trimmed by 5 bases and 7 bases, with 14 bases remaining between them. Germline assignment: CDR1 MNHEY and CDR2 SMNVEV (reference sequence). This CDR3 comprises 13 residues. The CDR3 is CASSPAPFGGYTF. The CDR3 nucleotides are TGTGCCAGCAGTCCAGCACCTTTCGGTGGCTACACCTTC.

This sequence joins TRBV27 and TRBJ2-2; 7 bases are shared with TRBD1. The CDR3 totals 16 residues. Germline trimming cut 3 bases from V and 0 bases from J; bases unmatched to any gene: 4. Per germline, CDR1 MNHEY and CDR2 SMNVEV (reference sequence). Here the CDR3 DNA reads TGTGCCAGCAGTTTTTATCAGGGGGCGAACACCGGGGAGCTGTTTTTT. The encoded protein is CASSFYQGANTGELFF.

The V gene is TRBV29-1, the J gene TRBJ2-3; D is possibly TRBD2 (5 bases). The CDR3 covers 16 residues. Germline V gene sequence: CDR1 SQVTM, CDR2 ANQGSEA. Trimming took off 0 bases at V and 1 base at J, with 14 bases between the two ends. The CDR3 nucleotides are TGCAGCGTTGAAGATCGGGCCACGAGGGGCACAGATACGCAGTATTTT. The encoded protein is CSVEDRATRGTDTQYF.

This clone turned up a few times. The chain is built from TRBV27 and TRBJ2-7; no definite D call. The V and J ends lost 2 bases and 3 bases respectively, with 11 bases between them. Germline V lookup: CDR1 MNHEY, CDR2 SMNVEV (reference sequence). The CDR3 consists of 14 residues. The CDR3 DNA reads TGTGCCAGCAGTTTAGGCGGCAGAAACTACGAGCAGTACTTC. This gives the protein CASSLGGRNYEQYF.

V and J are TRBV5-1 and TRBJ2-2; 9 bases agree with TRBD2. The V gene end was trimmed by 4 bases and the J gene end by 6 bases; junction bases not matched to a gene: 13. The CDR3 loop spans 17 amino acids. Per germline, CDR1 SGHRS and CDR2 YFSETQ. The CDR3 is CASSQQLVAGESGELFF. CDR3 sequence (DNA): TGCGCCAGCAGCCAGCAACTAGTAGCGGGAGAATCCGGGGAGCTGTTTTTT.

The V and J genes are TRBV11-2 and TRBJ1-3; D gene ambiguous. Germline CDR1 is SGHAT and CDR2 is FQNNGV. CDR3 length: 14 amino acids. V gave up 2 bases and J gave up 3 bases, with 8 bases separating them. Here the CDR3 reads CASSLTNIGNTIYF. CDR3 nucleotides: TGTGCCAGCAGCTTAACCAACATTGGAAACACCATATATTTT.

This rearrangement joins TRBV7-8 to TRBJ1-4; D is perhaps TRBD1 (6 bases). Germline CDR1 and CDR2: SGHVS and FQNEAQ. The CDR3 spans 12 residues. Trimming left V 5 bases short and J 12 bases short, with 13 bases between. The CDR3 DNA sequence: TGTGCCAGCAGCCCGGGGACACGGGAACTGTTTTTT. Translating it yields CASSPGTRELFF.

As concerns this clone: Other nucleotide sequences in the sample specify the same CDR3. CDR3 protein: CSVRDGNTEAFF. The CDR3 DNA is TGCAGCGTGCGGGACGGGAACACTGAAGCTTTCTTT. The rearrangement links TRBV29-1 to TRBJ1-1; TRBD1 might be the D (5 bases). V shed 6 bases and J shed 1 base, with 9 bases lying between them. Germline-derived CDR1 and CDR2 are SQVTM and ANQGSEA. CDR3 size: 12 residues.

The chain couples TRBV6-5 to TRBJ2-3; no firm D call. CDR3 length equals 15 residues. V was shortened by 5 bases and J by 1 base, with 13 bases between the two germline ends. Germline lookup yields CDR1 MNHEY and CDR2 SVGAGI. CDR3: CASSTPTFRTDTQYF. The CDR3 region has the DNA TGTGCCAGCAGTACTCCGACCTTTCGCACAGATACGCAGTATTTT.